The 24 T cell receptor beta chains below were found in one sample sequenced in a study of blood T cell repertoires in COVID-19. Method: immunoSEQ multiplex PCR; TCRdb's copy keeps in-frame clones and lacks some. The sample lists 250,000 or so clones; roughly 79% were seen once. The material sequenced was peripheral blood. These receptors were taken from an elderly woman with acute or convalescent COVID-19.

The chain carries TRBV14 and TRBJ2-7; 8 bases map to TRBD1. Germline V CDR1 and CDR2: SGHDN, FVKESK. Germline trimming cut 1 base from V and 9 bases from J; bases unmatched to any gene: 5. This CDR3 has 13 amino acids. CDR3 sequence: CASSQVRGRAQYF. The CDR3 nucleotides are TGTGCCAGCAGCCAAGTCAGGGGGCGCGCGCAGTACTTC. Complete variable domain (other parts from reference TRBV14 and TRBJ2-7): EAGVTQFPSHSVIEKGQTVTLRCDPISGHDNLYWYRRVMGKEIKFLLHFVKESKQDESGMPNNRFLAERTGGTYSTLKVQPAELEDSGVYFCASSQVRGRAQYFGPGTRLTVT.

The chain uses TRBV6-5 and TRBJ2-7, with 10 bases lining up with TRBD1. The germline V gene encodes CDR1 MNHEY and CDR2 SVGAGI. Germline trimming cut 6 bases from V and 2 bases from J; bases unmatched to any gene: 4. This CDR3 is built from 14 residues. The CDR3 protein is CASRGDRGAYEQYF. The CDR3 nucleotides are TGTGCCAGCAGGGGGGACAGGGGTGCCTACGAGCAGTACTTC.

This rearrangement joins TRBV28 to TRBJ2-7; D ambiguous. With 5 bases removed from V and 2 bases from J, the gap between germline ends came to 13 bases. Germline CDR1 and CDR2: MDHEN and SYDVKM. CDR3 length: 14 residues. In nucleotides, the CDR3 is TGTGCCAGCAGTCCCTTCTACGAGACCTACGAGCAGTACTTC. This gives the protein CASSPFYETYEQYF.

The chain recombines TRBV6-5 with TRBJ1-5; a possible D gene is TRBD1 (6 bases). The CDR3 is 12 amino acids. Trimming stripped 8 bases from V and 5 bases from J, with 10 bases between. Germline V gives CDR1 MNHEY, CDR2 SVGAGI. The CDR3 DNA reads TGTGCCAGCGGGCAGGGGCATCAGCCCCAGCATTTT. Protein sequence: CASGQGHQPQHF.

The DNA for the CDR3 is TGTGCCAGCAGCCAAGATAACAGGGGTGAACATGGCTACACCTTC. Amino acids: CASSQDNRGEHGYTF. This chain uses TRBV3-1 (or the pseudogene TRBV3-2) with TRBJ1-2; 7 nucleotides match TRBD1. CDR1 and CDR2 from the germline V gene are LGHDT and YNNKEL (reference sequence). V lost 0 bases, J lost 6 bases, and 7 bases stayed unmatched. The CDR3 has 15 residues.

The V and J genes are TRBV18 and TRBJ2-6; TRBD1 matches 10 bases. V shed 3 bases, J shed 0 bases, and the junction held 5 bases outside the gene matches. Germline V gives CDR1 KGHSH, CDR2 LQKENI. The CDR3 runs to 18 residues. The CDR3 loop is CASSPWTGGSSGANVLTF. The DNA of the CDR3 is TGTGCCAGCTCACCTTGGACAGGGGGGAGCTCTGGGGCCAACGTCCTGACTTTC.

The gene calls are TRBV7-2 and TRBJ1-4; no definite D call. In germline, CDR1 is SGHTA, CDR2 FQGNSA. The ends were cut back, 2 bases at V and 7 bases at J, with 14 bases in the middle. This CDR3 is 15 amino acids long. The CDR3 spells CASSLSPGKGEKLFF. The CDR3, as DNA: TGTGCCAGCAGCTTATCCCCGGGGAAGGGTGAAAAACTGTTTTTT.

The chain is built from TRBV6-2 or TRBV6-3 and TRBJ2-3; TRBD2 matches at 16 bases. Trimming took 5 bases from V and 8 from J; bases not matched to a gene: 7. The CDR3 is 16 residues long. CDR1 and CDR2 from the germline V gene are MNHEY and SVGEGT. CDR3 region: CASSKGTSGGAITQYF. In DNA, the CDR3 is TGTGCCAGCAGTAAAGGGACTAGCGGGGGGGCAATTACGCAGTATTTT.

The chain uses TRBV6-6 and TRBJ2-7; no clear D gene. The V end was cut by 6 bases, the J end by 1 base, with 7 bases between. The germline V gene encodes CDR1 MNHNY and CDR2 SVGAGI (reference sequence). The CDR3 length is 12 residues. The DNA for the CDR3 is TGTGCCAGCAGCAAATCATCCTACGAGCAGTACTTC. It translates to CASSKSSYEQYF.

This sequence joins TRBV5-1 and TRBJ1-2; D might be TRBD1 (6 bases). V was trimmed by 4 bases and J by 4 bases, leaving 11 bases between them. The CDR3 loop spans 13 amino acids. CDR1 and CDR2 (germline): SGHRS, YFSETQ. The CDR3 loop reads CASSTDRSYGYTF. In nucleotides, the CDR3 is TGCGCCAGCAGCACTGACAGGTCCTATGGCTACACCTTC.

This clone was recorded once. The rearrangement uses TRBV11-2 and TRBJ1-3, with D unclear. This CDR3 has 15 residues. CDR1 is SGHAT and CDR2 is FQNNGV in the germline V gene. Trimming removed 3 bases at V and 0 bases at J, with 9 bases between. Here the CDR3 reads CASSLIQSSGNTIYF. In DNA form, the CDR3 reads TGTGCCAGCAGCTTGATACAGAGCTCTGGAAACACCATATATTTT.

This clone was detected a few times. The CDR3 sequence: CASKNTGVSNYGYTF. The CDR3, as DNA: TGTGCCAGCAAGAACACAGGGGTTTCTAACTATGGCTACACCTTC. The chain recombines TRBV6-5 with TRBJ1-2; 7 bases line up with TRBD1. In germline, CDR1 is MNHEY, CDR2 SVGAGI. The ends lost 7 bases at V and 0 bases at J; junction bases unmatched: 8. The CDR3 has 15 amino acids.

The V call is TRBV5-1, the J call TRBJ1-2, with D perhaps matching TRBD1 (6 bases). Trimming pared 4 bases from V and 3 bases from J, leaving 16 bases between. The CDR3 covers 15 residues. Germline V gene sequence: CDR1 SGHRS, CDR2 YFSETQ. The CDR3 region has the DNA TGCGCCAGCAGCCCAGAACCGACAGGCGACTATGGCTACACCTTC. Translated, it gives CASSPEPTGDYGYTF. The variable domain in full, completed from reference TRBV5-1 and TRBJ1-2, reads KAGVTQTPRYLIKTRGQQVTLSCSPISGHRSVSWYQQTPGQGLQFLFEYFSETQRNKGNFPGRFSGRQFSNSRSEMNVSTLELGDSALYLCASSPEPTGDYGYTFGSGTRLTVV.

The V call is TRBV12-5, the J call TRBJ2-2, with 7 bases aligning to TRBD2. Germline CDR1 reads LGHNT; CDR2 reads FRNRAP. The CDR3 runs 16 residues. V was pared by 1 base and J by 5 bases, with 7 bases of the junction left unmatched. The CDR3 coding sequence is TGTGCTAGTGGTTTGGGCGGGAGCAGTCGTACCGGGGAGCTGTTTTTT. The encoded protein is CASGLGGSSRTGELFF.

V is TRBV27 and J is TRBJ2-3; TRBD1 is a possible D gene (6 bases). From germline, CDR1 is MNHEY and CDR2 SMNVEV (reference sequence). The CDR3 length is 18 residues. Between the trimmed V and J ends, which lost 1 base and 4 bases, there was a span of 21 bases. The CDR3 spells CASSLFFVGQKVSDTQYF. In nucleotides, the CDR3 is TGTGCCAGCAGTTTATTTTTCGTCGGACAGAAGGTTTCAGATACGCAGTATTTT.

The genes are TRBV12-3 or TRBV12-4 and TRBJ2-1; tentative D call: TRBD2 (6 bases). This CDR3 spans 13 amino acids. V gave up 6 bases and J gave up 9 bases, with 15 bases separating them. The CDR3 nucleotides are TGTGCCAGCAGGGCTAATCTAGCGACTGAGCAGTTCTTC. Amino acids: CASRANLATEQFF.

The CDR3 protein is CASSQVNRGGSPLHF. CDR3 coding DNA: TGTGCCAGCAGCCAGGTTAACAGGGGGGGTTCACCCCTCCACTTT. V is TRBV4-2 and J is TRBJ1-6; 8 bases fit TRBD1. Looked up from germline, CDR1 is LGHNA and CDR2 is YNFKEQ. J lost 9 bases, V lost 3 bases, and 7 bases had no gene match. CDR3 length equals 15 residues.

The rearrangement links TRBV5-4 to TRBJ2-7, with D possibly being TRBD2 (5 bases). This CDR3 region has 14 residues. CDR1 is SGHNT and CDR2 is YYREEE in the germline V gene (reference sequence). V was pared by 0 bases and J by 5 bases, with 12 bases between. CDR3 loop: CASSLGRVGNEQYF. CDR3 bases: TGTGCCAGCAGCTTGGGGCGGGTAGGGAACGAGCAGTACTTC.

The J gene is TRBJ1-5, the V gene TRBV6-1; D gene uncertain. CDR1 is MNHNS and CDR2 is SASEGT in the germline V gene. CDR3 size: 16 residues. Trimming stripped 2 bases from V and 0 bases from J, with 11 bases between. The CDR3 DNA reads as TGTGCCAGCAGTGAACTCGGAGGCAGTAGCAATCAGCCCCAGCATTTT. Its translation is CASSELGGSSNQPQHF.

The rearrangement joins TRBV9 to TRBJ2-7; TRBD1 might be the D (5 bases). CDR1 and CDR2 (germline): SGDLS, YYNGEE. The CDR3 is made up of 14 amino acids. V was clipped by 0 bases and J by 2 bases, with 9 bases between them. Here the CDR3 DNA reads TGTGCCAGCAGCGTAGGAAAGGGGACCTACGAGCAGTACTTC. Translation gives CASSVGKGTYEQYF.

This rearrangement joins TRBV5-1 to TRBJ1-1; maybe TRBD1 (6 bases). V shed 2 bases and J shed 3 bases, with 11 bases lying between them. The germline gives CDR1 SGHRS, CDR2 YFSETQ. This CDR3 spans 14 amino acids. The CDR3, as DNA: TGCGCCAGCAGCTTTGGGGGCGCGGACACTGAAGCTTTCTTT. Encoded protein: CASSFGGADTEAFF.

The chain joins TRBV19 to TRBJ2-3; TRBD1 matches 8 bases. The CDR3 has 16 amino acids. CDR1 is LNHDA, CDR2 SQIVND, per germline (reference sequence). The ends lost 5 bases at V and 5 bases at J; junction bases unmatched: 12. For the CDR3, the DNA is TGTGCCAGTAGTGTTACAGGGGGATGGCGGGGAGATACGCAGTATTTT. Translated, it gives CASSVTGGWRGDTQYF.

The chain couples TRBV11-2 to TRBJ2-7, with 8 positions matching TRBD1. The length of the CDR3 is 17 residues. Germline V gene lookup returns CDR1 SGHAT and CDR2 FQNNGV. The ends lost 1 base at V and 0 bases at J; junction bases unmatched: 8. DNA for the CDR3: TGTGCCAGCAGCTTAGTACGGACAGGGCCGAGCTCCTACGAGCAGTACTTC. Its translation is CASSLVRTGPSSYEQYF.

The chain employs TRBV9 and TRBJ2-7, with TRBD2 matching 11 bases. The ends lost 2 bases at V and 0 bases at J; junction bases unmatched: 1. Germline V CDR1 and CDR2: SGDLS, YYNGEE. The CDR3 runs 15 residues. CDR3 coding DNA: TGTGCCAGCAGCGTTAGCGGGGGGGACTCCTACGAGCAGTACTTC. This translates into CASSVSGGDSYEQYF.